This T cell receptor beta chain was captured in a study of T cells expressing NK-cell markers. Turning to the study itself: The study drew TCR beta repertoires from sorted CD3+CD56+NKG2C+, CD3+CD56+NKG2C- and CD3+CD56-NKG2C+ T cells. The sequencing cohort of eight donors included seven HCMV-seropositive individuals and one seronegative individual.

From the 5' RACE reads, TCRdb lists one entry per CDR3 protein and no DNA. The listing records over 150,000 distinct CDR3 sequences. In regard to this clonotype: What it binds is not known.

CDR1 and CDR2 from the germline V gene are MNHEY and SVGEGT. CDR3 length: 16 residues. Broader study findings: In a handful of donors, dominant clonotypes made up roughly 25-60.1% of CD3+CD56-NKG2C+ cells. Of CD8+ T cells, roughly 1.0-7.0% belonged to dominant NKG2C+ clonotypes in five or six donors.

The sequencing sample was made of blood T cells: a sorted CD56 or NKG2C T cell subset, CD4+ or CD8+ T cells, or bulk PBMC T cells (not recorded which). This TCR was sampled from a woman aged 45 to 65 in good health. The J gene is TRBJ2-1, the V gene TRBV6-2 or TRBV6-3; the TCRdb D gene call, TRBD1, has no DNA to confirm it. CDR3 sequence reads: CASRPGARVSYNEQFF.